This entry lists 5 T cell receptor beta chains sequenced from one sample in a study of blood T cells in healthy people across ages. The authors ran a second PCR of roughly 6 to 12 cycles using a sample-barcoded 5' primer and a J-beta primer mix. TCRdb reprocessed the 5' RACE reads via MiXCR and lists one record per CDR3 protein. Counted here are roughly 730,000 distinct CDR3 sequences, roughly 50% occurring once; the ten biggest clones make up 20% to 30%. The specimen was blood. These receptors were taken from a middle-aged man in good health.

This chain uses TRBV5-1 with TRBJ1-2; D is ambiguous. The CDR3 totals 16 residues. Germline values: CDR1 SGHRS, CDR2 YFSETQ. The V end was cut by 3 bases, the J end by 4 bases, with 19 bases between. In nucleotides, the CDR3 is TGCGCCAGCAGCTCCTCCTCGGACCAGATCATCTATGGCTACACCTTC. As protein: CASSSSSDQIIYGYTF.

This clonotype is a singleton in its sample. The rearrangement joins TRBV7-6 to TRBJ2-6; D gene unclear. The length of the CDR3 is 16 residues. Between the trimmed V and J ends, which lost 1 base and 2 bases, there was a span of 9 bases. Looked up from germline, CDR1 is SGHVS and CDR2 is FNYEAQ. Here the CDR3 DNA reads TGTGCCAGCAGCTTAGTGGGTGGCCCTGGGGCCAACGTCCTGACTTTC. Amino acids: CASSLVGGPGANVLTF.

The chain recombines TRBV5-1 with TRBJ1-4, with TRBD1 identical over 7 bases. The CDR3 length is 15 residues. V was pared by 0 bases and J by 3 bases, with 2 bases of the junction left unmatched. Germline CDR1 reads SGHRS; CDR2 reads YFSETQ. CDR3 residues: CASSLGGTANEKLFF. The CDR3 DNA sequence: TGCGCCAGCAGCTTGGGAGGGACAGCTAATGAAAAACTGTTTTTT.

This clonotype was found a few times. The chain carries TRBV27 and TRBJ2-2; 7 nucleotides agree with TRBD2. CDR1 is MNHEY, CDR2 SMNVEV, per germline (reference sequence). This CDR3 has 15 residues. The J segment lost 6 bases and the V segment lost 3 bases, leaving 7 bases of the junction unmatched. CDR3 in DNA: TGTGCCAGCAGTTTTCGGGAGGCGGGGCCCGGGGAGCTGTTTTTT. Encoded protein: CASSFREAGPGELFF.

CDR3 nucleotides: TGTGCCAGCAGAGCCGGGGGAGTTTGCGAGCAGTACTTC. It is translated as CASRAGGVCEQYF. The chain is built from TRBV28 and TRBJ2-7, with D maybe TRBD2 (6 bases). Germline V CDR1 and CDR2: MDHEN, SYDVKM. Trimming cost V 6 bases and J 6 bases, with 15 bases left between them. The CDR3 is 13 residues long.